This T cell receptor beta chain was documented in a study of blood T cell repertoires in COVID-19. Clones were sequenced by immunoSEQ multiplex PCR, and TCRdb holds only the in-frame ones, with some missing. Of some 110,000 clones in the sample, 65% to 85% are singletons; the top ten hold roughly 0.83%. J was trimmed by 5 bases and V by 4 bases; bases with no gene match: 8. The CDR3 runs 17 residues. Germline V lookup: CDR1 LGHDT, CDR2 YNNKEL (reference sequence). Sequencing used peripheral blood. The chain uses TRBV3-1 (or the pseudogene TRBV3-2) and TRBJ2-2; 12 bases fit TRBD2. This receptor was identified in a woman between 65 and 79 years old with acute or convalescent COVID-19. CDR3 sequence: CASSLTSGGQLTGELFF. The CDR3 nucleotides are TGTGCCAGCAGCCTAACTAGCGGGGGGCAGTTAACCGGGGAGCTGTTTTTT.